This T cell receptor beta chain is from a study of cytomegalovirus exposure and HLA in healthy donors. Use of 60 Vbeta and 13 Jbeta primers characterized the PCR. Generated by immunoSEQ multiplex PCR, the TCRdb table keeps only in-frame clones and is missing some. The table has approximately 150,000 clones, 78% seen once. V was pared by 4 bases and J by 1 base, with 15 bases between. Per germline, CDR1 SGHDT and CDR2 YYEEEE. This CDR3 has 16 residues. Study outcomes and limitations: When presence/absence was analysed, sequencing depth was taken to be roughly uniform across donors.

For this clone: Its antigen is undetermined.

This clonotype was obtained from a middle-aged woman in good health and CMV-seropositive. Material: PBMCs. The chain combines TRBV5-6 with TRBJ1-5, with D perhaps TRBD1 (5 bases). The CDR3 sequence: CASSRRGIPSNQPQHF. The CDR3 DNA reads TGTGCCAGCAGCCGTCGGGGGATCCCAAGCAATCAGCCCCAGCATTTT.